This TCR beta chain was observed in a study of blood T cells in healthy people across ages. Study outcomes and limitations: Diversity estimates from one million T cells were considered underestimates.

About 10 milliliters of peripheral blood were drawn from each donor into EDTA-treated tubes. Details on this clonotype: Antigen specificity is unknown. A much larger clone lies a single base off, so this may be a read error.

The second PCR ran about 6 to 12 cycles with a sample-barcoded 5' primer and J-beta primers. Each TCR beta cDNA got a 12-nucleotide random molecular identifier. TCRdb independently ran MiXCR on the 5' RACE reads; one entry per CDR3 protein. Here the sample spans 700,000 to 1,000,000 distinct CDR3 sequences, under 45% being singletons. The length of the CDR3 is 16 residues. From germline, CDR1 is SGHRS and CDR2 YFSETQ. The TCR comes from a man aged 55 to 69 in good health. The rearrangement uses TRBV5-1 and TRBJ2-5; TRBD2 is a possible D gene (5 bases). The tail of the sequence fits TRBJ2-7 better, so the J call may be wrong. Sequenced material: blood. CDR3 protein: CANSLASVDYAYEQYF. In DNA form, the CDR3 reads TGCGCCAACAGCTTGGCATCGGTTGACTACGCCTACGAGCAGTACTTC.